These T cell receptor beta chains were read from a single sample in a study of T cells in Graves' hyperthyroidism and ophthalmopathy. From the multiplex PCR reads, TCRdb called clonotypes with MiXCR, one entry per CDR3 protein. The table lists nearly 600,000 distinct CDR3 sequences, 13% to 15% of them singletons. Sequences were obtained from blood. The receptor source for this set is a woman between 18 and 30 years old with Graves' ophthalmopathy. The CDR3 runs from the conserved cysteine through the conserved F or W. Fields, in order: V gene, D gene, J gene, clone size, CDR3 DNA, CDR3 protein. D genes are given only for firm matches. Clone size is stated in some rows and not others, as once, few, many or a class when expanded.

>TRBV6-1|TRBD2|TRBJ2-7|many
TGTGCCAGCACCCCGAGCGGGAGGTTTTACGAGCAGTACTTC
CASTPSGRFYEQYF
>TRBV6-1|TRBD2|TRBJ2-4|many
TGTGCCAGCAGTGAGGTCGGGAGGGACATTCAGTACTTC
CASSEVGRDIQYF
>TRBV11-2|TRBD1|TRBJ2-1|.
TGTGCCAGCAGCCCGGGACAGGGTTACTACAATGAGCAGTTCTTC
CASSPGQGYYNEQFF
>TRBV28|.|TRBJ1-4|many
TGTGCCAGCAGAAACCGGGGTGGATCTCATGAAAAACTGTTTTTT
CASRNRGGSHEKLFF
>TRBV7-2|TRBD1|TRBJ2-1|many
TGTGCCAGCAGCCTCAGGGGGAGCGGTCCCTACAATGAGCAGTTCTTC
CASSLRGSGPYNEQFF
>TRBV7-3|.|TRBJ2-3|many
TGTGCCAGCAGCTCCCAGGAGGCTAGCACAGATACGCAGTATTTT
CASSSQEASTDTQYF
>TRBV20-1|TRBD2|TRBJ2-7|once
TGCAGTGCCGAGGTTGGACTAGCGGGAGTCTCAGACGAGCAGTACTTC
CSAEVGLAGVSDEQYF
>TRBV10-2|.|TRBJ2-1|.
TGCGCCAGCCGAGACCCCCGTGGGTGGGGGGATGAGCAGTTCTTC
CASRDPRGWGDEQFF
>TRBV19|.|TRBJ2-5|many
TGTGCCAGTAGGGTCCACGGGAGCAAGGAGACCCAGTACTTC
CASRVHGSKETQYF
>TRBV19|.|TRBJ2-1|.
TGTGCCAGTAGTATCAGTGGGGGCGTAAAGCTCTACAATGAGCAGTTCTTC
CASSISGGVKLYNEQFF
>TRBV2|TRBD1|TRBJ1-6|.
TGTGCCAGCAGTGGGATCGACAGGGGGCAATATAATTCACCCCTCCACTTT
CASSGIDRGQYNSPLHF
>TRBV9|TRBD2|TRBJ2-5|few
TGTGCCAGCAGCCCCTTCCGCGGGAGGGCCATTTCGGAGACCCAGTACTTC
CASSPFRGRAISETQYF
>TRBV6-1|.|TRBJ2-7|many
TGTGCCAGCAGTTCCAGGACCGAAACCTACGAGCAGTACTTC
CASSSRTETYEQYF
>TRBV6-1|TRBD2|TRBJ2-1|few
TGTGCCAGCAGTTCGGGGGGGGGGGGAGGACGGAGCTCCTACAATGAGCAGTTCTTC
CASSSGGGGGRSSYNEQFF
>TRBV18|.|TRBJ2-6|few
TGTGCCAGCTCACCACAGGGGGGGCGCGTCCTGACTTTC
CASSPQGGRVLTF
>TRBV28|.|TRBJ1-5|many
TGTGCCAGCAGTTTAGTCGGCCGAGGACGCAATCAGCCCCAGCATTTT
CASSLVGRGRNQPQHF
>TRBV28|TRBD2|TRBJ2-3|many
TGTGCCAGCAGGGGGTTGTCTAGCGGGAGTCGATTCACAGATACGCAGTATTTT
CASRGLSSGSRFTDTQYF
>TRBV7-6|.|TRBJ1-3|few
TGTGCCAGCAGCTTATCCCTCCCAGACTCTGGAAACACCATATATTTT
CASSLSLPDSGNTIYF
>TRBV28|.|TRBJ2-3|many
TGTGCCAGCAGTTCGGACCTCTTGTACTCGCAGTATTTT
CASSSDLLYSQYF
>TRBV2|.|TRBJ2-7|many
TGTGCCAGCAGTGAAGTCCCCGGGACACACTACGAGCAGTACTTC
CASSEVPGTHYEQYF
>TRBV7-9|.|TRBJ1-6|.
TGTGCCAGCAGCTTAAGGTCACTAGAAACCGGCGGGTCACCCCTCCACTTT
CASSLRSLETGGSPLHF
>TRBV7-2|TRBD2|TRBJ2-1|many
TGTGCCAGCAGCTTACTACTAGCGGGAGCTGAGCAGTTCTTC
CASSLLLAGAEQFF
>TRBV4-2|TRBD2|TRBJ2-3|.
TGTGCCAGCAGCCAAGTAGCTAGCGGGAGGGCGCCAGATACGCAGTATTTT
CASSQVASGRAPDTQYF
>TRBV7-9|.|TRBJ1-5|.
TGTGCCAGCAGCTCTGGGGGCAGTACAGATGGCAATCAGCCCCAGCATTTT
CASSSGGSTDGNQPQHF
>TRBV7-9|TRBD2|TRBJ2-7|.
TGTGCCAGCAGCTTAGACATGGGACTAGCGGGAGCCGAGCAGTACTTC
CASSLDMGLAGAEQYF
>TRBV24-1|TRBD1|TRBJ1-5|few
TGTGCCACCAGTGGTGACATGGACAGGGGAGGTCAGCCCCAGCATTTT
CATSGDMDRGGQPQHF
>TRBV28|TRBD2|TRBJ2-5|once
TGTGCCAGCAGTCCGCGGACTAGCGGGAGGGCCGGGGAAGAGACCCAGTACTTC
CASSPRTSGRAGEETQYF
>TRBV27|.|TRBJ1-2|.
TGTGCCAGCAGTTTTGCAGCTAACTATGGCTACACCTTC
CASSFAANYGYTF
>TRBV30|TRBD2|TRBJ2-4|few
TGTGCCTGGGCCCCGACTAGCGGGAGACCTCGAGCCAAAAACATTCAGTACTTC
CAWAPTSGRPRAKNIQYF
>TRBV12-3/TRBV12-4|.|TRBJ1-2|many
TGTGCCAGCAGTTTAGTTACAGGGCTAAACTATGGCTACACCTTC
CASSLVTGLNYGYTF
>TRBV9|.|TRBJ1-1|few
TGTGCCAGCAGCGTAGCTTCGAAAGGAGGGACTGAAGCTTTCTTT
CASSVASKGGTEAFF
>TRBV30|TRBD1|TRBJ1-3|.
TGTGCCTCGGAGAGTGGACAGGGTTACCGTTTCTCTGGAAACACCATATATTTT
CASESGQGYRFSGNTIYF
>TRBV2|TRBD1|TRBJ1-5|.
TGTGCCAGCCGAGGGGGACAGGGGGTCAATCAGCCCCAGCATTTT
CASRGGQGVNQPQHF
>TRBV20-1|.|TRBJ1-2|many
TGCAGTGCTAGAGGAGGGGGTGCCCAGCGGTATGGCTACACCTTC
CSARGGGAQRYGYTF
>TRBV3-1|.|TRBJ2-4|.
TGCGCCAGCAGTGAGTCCATAGCCGGGACGATAATCAAAAACATTCAGTACTTC
CASSESIAGTIIKNIQYF
>TRBV11-2|.|TRBJ2-2|many
TGTGCCAGCAGACCGGTGACAGGCCGGGCCGGGGAGCTGTTTTTT
CASRPVTGRAGELFF
>TRBV29-1|.|TRBJ2-1|few
TGCAGCGTTGAAATAGACAATGAGCAGTTCTTC
CSVEIDNEQFF
>TRBV7-2|TRBD1|TRBJ2-1|.
TGTGCCTGGAGTTCTCCACCCGGGACAGGGTCTTGGTATGGCTCCTACAATGAGCAGTTCTTC
CAWSSPPGTGSWYGSYNEQFF
>TRBV27|TRBD2|TRBJ2-1|many
TGTGCCAGCAGTCCCGGACTAGTCCCGCCCAATGAGCAGTTCTTC
CASSPGLVPPNEQFF
>TRBV11-3|.|TRBJ2-7|few
TGTGCCAGCAGTTCAGGATCCGGACAGATTTTCTCCTACGAGCAGTACTTC
CASSSGSGQIFSYEQYF
>TRBV28|.|TRBJ1-5|many
TGTGCCAGCAGTTCCCAAGGGGGTAACAATCAGCCCCAGCATTTT
CASSSQGGNNQPQHF
>TRBV4-1|TRBD2|TRBJ2-3|few
TGCGCCAGCAGCACACTAGCGGCTAGCACAGATACGCAGTATTTT
CASSTLAASTDTQYF